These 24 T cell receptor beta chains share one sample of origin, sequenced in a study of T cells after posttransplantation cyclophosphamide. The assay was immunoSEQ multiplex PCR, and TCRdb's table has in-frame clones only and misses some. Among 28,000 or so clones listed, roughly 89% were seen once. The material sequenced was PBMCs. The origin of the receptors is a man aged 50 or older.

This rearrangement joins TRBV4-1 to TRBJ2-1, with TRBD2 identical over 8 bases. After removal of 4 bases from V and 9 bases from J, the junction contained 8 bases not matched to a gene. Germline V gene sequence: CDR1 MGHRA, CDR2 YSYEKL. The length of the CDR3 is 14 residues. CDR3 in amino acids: CASSPLAGGGEQFF. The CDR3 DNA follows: TGCGCCAGCAGCCCACTCGCCGGGGGGGGTGAGCAGTTCTTC.

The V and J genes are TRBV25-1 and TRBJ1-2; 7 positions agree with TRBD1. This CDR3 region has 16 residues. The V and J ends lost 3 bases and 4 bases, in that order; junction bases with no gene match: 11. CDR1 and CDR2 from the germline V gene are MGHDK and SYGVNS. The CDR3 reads CASSDPTRQGLYGYTF. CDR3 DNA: TGTGCCAGCAGTGACCCAACTCGACAGGGACTCTATGGCTACACCTTC.

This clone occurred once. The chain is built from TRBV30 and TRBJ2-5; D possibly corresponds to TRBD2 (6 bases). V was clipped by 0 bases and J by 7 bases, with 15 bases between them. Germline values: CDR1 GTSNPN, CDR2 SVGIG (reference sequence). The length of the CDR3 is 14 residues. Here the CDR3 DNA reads TGTGCCTGGAGTGTAGGGACTTCCTCGGGGACCCAGTACTTC. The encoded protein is CAWSVGTSSGTQYF.

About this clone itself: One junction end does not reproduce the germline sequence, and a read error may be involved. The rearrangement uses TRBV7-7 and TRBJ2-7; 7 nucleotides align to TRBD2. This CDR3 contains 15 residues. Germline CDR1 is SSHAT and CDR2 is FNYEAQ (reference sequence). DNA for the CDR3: TGTGCTAGCAGCCCAGGACTAGTTGCAGCGTACGAGCAGTACTTC. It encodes CASSPGLVAAYEQYF.

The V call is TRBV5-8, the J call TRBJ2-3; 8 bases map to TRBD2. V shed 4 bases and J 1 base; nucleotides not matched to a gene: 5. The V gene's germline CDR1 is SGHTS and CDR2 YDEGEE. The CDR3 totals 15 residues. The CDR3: CASSPGGPRTDTQYF. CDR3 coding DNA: TGTGCCAGCAGCCCGGGGGGGCCCCGCACAGATACGCAGTATTTT.

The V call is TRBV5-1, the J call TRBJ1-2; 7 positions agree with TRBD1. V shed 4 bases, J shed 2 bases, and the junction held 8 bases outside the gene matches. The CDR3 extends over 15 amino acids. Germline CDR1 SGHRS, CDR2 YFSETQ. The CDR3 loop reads CASSITAGQNYGYTF. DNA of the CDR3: TGCGCCAGCAGCATTACGGCGGGACAGAACTATGGCTACACCTTC.

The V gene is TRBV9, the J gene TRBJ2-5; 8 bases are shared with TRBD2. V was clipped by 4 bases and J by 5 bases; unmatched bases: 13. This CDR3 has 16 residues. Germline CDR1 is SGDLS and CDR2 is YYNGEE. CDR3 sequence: CASSPFTGGAMETQYF. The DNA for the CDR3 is TGTGCCAGCAGCCCCTTCACGGGGGGGGCGATGGAGACCCAGTACTTC.

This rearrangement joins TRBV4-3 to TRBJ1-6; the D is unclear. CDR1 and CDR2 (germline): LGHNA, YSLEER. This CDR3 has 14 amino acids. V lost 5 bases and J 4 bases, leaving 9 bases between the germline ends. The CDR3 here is CASSVDRYNSPLHF. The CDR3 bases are TGCGCCAGCAGCGTCGATCGGTATAATTCACCCCTCCACTTT.

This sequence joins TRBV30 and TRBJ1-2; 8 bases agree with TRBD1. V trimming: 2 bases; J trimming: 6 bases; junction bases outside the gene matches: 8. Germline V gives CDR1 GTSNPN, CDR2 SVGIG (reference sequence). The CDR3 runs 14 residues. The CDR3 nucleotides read TGTGCCTGGAGTTATCTAGGGACAGGTAATGGCTACACCTTC. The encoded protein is CAWSYLGTGNGYTF.

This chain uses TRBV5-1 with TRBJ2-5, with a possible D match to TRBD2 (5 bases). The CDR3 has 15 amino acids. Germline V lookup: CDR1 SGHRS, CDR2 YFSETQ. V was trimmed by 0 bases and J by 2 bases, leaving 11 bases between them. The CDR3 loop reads CASSLVTGLQETQYF. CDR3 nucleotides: TGCGCCAGCAGCTTGGTAACGGGGTTACAAGAGACCCAGTACTTC.

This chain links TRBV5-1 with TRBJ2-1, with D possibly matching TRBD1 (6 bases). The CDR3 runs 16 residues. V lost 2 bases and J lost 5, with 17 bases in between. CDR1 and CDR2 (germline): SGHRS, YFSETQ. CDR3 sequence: CASSLHETGGNNEQFF. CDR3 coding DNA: TGCGCCAGCAGCTTACATGAGACAGGAGGTAACAATGAGCAGTTCTTC.

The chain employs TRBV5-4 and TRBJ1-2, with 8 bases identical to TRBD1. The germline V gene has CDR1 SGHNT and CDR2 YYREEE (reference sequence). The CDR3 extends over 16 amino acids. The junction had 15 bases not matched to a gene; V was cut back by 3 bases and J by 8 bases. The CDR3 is CASSSADRALLGGYTF. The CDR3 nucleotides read TGTGCCAGCAGCTCAGCGGACAGGGCCCTCCTGGGGGGCTACACCTTC.

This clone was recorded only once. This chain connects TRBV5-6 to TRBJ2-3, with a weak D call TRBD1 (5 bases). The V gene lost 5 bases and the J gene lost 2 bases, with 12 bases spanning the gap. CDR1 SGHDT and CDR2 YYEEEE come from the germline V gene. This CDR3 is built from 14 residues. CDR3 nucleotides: TGTGCCAGCAGACCCGTAGGACACACAGATACGCAGTATTTT. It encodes CASRPVGHTDTQYF.

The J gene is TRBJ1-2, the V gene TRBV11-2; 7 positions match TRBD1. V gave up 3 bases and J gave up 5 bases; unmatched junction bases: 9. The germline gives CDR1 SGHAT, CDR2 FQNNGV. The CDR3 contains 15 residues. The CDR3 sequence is CASSLSSTGFYGYTF. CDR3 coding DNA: TGTGCCAGCAGCTTGTCATCGACAGGGTTTTATGGCTACACCTTC.

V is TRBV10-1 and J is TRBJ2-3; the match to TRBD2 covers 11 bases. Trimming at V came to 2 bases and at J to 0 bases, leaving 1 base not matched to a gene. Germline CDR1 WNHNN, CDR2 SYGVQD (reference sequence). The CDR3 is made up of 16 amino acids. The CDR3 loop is CASSERLAGSTDTQYF. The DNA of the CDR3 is TGCGCCAGCAGTGAGAGACTAGCGGGAAGCACAGATACGCAGTATTTT.

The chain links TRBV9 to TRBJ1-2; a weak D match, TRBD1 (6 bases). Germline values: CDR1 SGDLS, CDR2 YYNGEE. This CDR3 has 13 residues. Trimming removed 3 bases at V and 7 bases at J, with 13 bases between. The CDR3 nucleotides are TGTGCCAGCAGCGCCAAAGGGGGGGTTGGCTACACCTTC. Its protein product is CASSAKGGVGYTF.

This chain's CDR3 is CASSQDTGFGSPLHF. In DNA form, the CDR3 reads TGCGCCAGCAGCCAAGATACCGGGTTCGGTTCACCCCTCCACTTT. This rearrangement joins TRBV4-1 to TRBJ1-6, with unresolved D. Trimming left V 0 bases short and J 9 bases short, with 12 bases between. This CDR3 is 15 amino acids long. Germline values: CDR1 MGHRA, CDR2 YSYEKL.

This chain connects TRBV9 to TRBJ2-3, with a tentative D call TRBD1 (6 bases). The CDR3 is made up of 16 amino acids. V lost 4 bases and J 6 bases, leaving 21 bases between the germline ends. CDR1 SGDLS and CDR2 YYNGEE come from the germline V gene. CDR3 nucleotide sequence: TGTGCCAGCAGCCGACCCCCCACAGGGCCAATCGATACGCAGTATTTT. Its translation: CASSRPPTGPIDTQYF.

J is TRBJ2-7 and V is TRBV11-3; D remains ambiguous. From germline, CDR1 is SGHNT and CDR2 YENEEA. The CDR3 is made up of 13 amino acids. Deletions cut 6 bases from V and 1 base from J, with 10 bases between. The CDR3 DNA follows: TGTGCCAGCAGTTCATCACTTTCCTACGAGCAGTACTTC. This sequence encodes CASSSSLSYEQYF.

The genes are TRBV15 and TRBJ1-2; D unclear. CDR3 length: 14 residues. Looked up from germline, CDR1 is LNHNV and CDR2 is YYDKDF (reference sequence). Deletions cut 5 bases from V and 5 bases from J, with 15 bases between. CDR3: CATSLQQPIYGYTF. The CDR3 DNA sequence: TGTGCCACCAGCCTACAACAGCCGATTTATGGCTACACCTTC.

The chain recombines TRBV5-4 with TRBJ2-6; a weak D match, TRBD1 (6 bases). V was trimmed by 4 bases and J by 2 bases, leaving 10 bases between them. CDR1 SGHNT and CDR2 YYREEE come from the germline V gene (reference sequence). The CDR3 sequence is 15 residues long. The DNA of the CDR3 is TGTGCCAGCAGCAATCGGGACACTGGGGCCAACGTCCTGACTTTC. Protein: CASSNRDTGANVLTF.

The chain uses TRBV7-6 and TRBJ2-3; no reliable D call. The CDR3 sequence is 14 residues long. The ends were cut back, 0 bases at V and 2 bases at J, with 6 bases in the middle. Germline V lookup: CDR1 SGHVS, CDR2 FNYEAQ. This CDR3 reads CASSLAENTDTQYF. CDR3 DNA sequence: TGTGCCAGCAGCTTAGCGGAGAACACAGATACGCAGTATTTT. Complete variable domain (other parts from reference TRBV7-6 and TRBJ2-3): GAGVSQSPRYKVTKRGQDVALRCDPISGHVSLYWYRQALGQGPEFLTYFNYEAQQDKSGLPNDRFSAERPEGSISTLTIQRTEQRDSAMYRCASSLAENTDTQYFGPGTRLTVL.

The CDR3 DNA sequence: TGTGCCAGCAGTTCCTTAAAACAGATCACAGATACGCAGTATTTT. As protein: CASSSLKQITDTQYF. The J gene is TRBJ2-3, the V gene TRBV28; D is undetermined. In germline, CDR1 is MDHEN, CDR2 SYDVKM. CDR3 size: 15 residues. V was cut by 4 bases and J by 2 bases, with 13 bases left in between.

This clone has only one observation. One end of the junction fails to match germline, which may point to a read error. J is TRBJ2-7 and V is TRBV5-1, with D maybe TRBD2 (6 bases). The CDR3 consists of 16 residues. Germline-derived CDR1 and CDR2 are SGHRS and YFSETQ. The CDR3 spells CANSLEGWAGSYEQYF. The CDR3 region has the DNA TGCGCCAACAGCTTGGAGGGGTGGGCGGGGTCCTACGAGCAGTACTTC.